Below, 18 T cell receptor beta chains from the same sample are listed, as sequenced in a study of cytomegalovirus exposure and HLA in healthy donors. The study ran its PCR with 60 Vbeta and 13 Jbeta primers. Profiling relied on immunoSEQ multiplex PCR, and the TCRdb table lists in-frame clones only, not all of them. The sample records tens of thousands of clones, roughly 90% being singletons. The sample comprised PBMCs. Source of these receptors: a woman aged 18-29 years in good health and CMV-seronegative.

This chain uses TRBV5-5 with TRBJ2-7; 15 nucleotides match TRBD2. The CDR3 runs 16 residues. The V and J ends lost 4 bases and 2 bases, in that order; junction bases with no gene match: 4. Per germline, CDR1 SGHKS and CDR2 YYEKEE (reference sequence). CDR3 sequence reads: CASSLGTSGRTYEQYF. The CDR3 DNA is TGTGCCAGCAGCCTCGGGACTAGCGGGAGGACCTACGAGCAGTACTTC.

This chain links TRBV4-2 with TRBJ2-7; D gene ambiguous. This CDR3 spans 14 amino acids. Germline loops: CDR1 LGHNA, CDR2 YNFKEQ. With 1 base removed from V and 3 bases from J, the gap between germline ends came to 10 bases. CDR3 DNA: TGTGCCAGCAGCCAAGGGGCAACTTTCTACGAGCAGTACTTC. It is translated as CASSQGATFYEQYF.

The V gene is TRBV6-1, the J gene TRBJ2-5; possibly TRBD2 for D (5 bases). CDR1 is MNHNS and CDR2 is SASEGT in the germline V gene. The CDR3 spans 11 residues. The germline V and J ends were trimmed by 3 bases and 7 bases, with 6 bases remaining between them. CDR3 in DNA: TGTGCCAGCAGTGATGGACTGACCCAGTACTTC. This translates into CASSDGLTQYF.

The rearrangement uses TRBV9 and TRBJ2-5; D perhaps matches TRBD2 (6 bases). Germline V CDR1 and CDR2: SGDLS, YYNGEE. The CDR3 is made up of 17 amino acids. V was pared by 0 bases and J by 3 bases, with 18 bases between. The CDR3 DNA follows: TGTGCCAGCAGCGTAGGGGGTAATAGCGGAGGGGAAGAGACCCAGTACTTC. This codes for CASSVGGNSGGEETQYF.

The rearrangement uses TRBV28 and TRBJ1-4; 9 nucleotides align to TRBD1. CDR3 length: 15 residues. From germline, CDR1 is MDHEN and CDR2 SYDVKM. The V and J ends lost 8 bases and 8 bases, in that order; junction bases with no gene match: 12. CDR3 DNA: TGTGCCAGCCGGGAAATACAGGGGGCCAGAGAAAAACTGTTTTTT. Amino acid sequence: CASREIQGAREKLFF. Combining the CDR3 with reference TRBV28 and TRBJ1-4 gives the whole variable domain DVKVTQSSRYLVKRTGEKVFLECVQDMDHENMFWYRQDPGLGLRLIYFSYDVKMKEKGDIPEGYSVSREKKERFSLILESASTNQTSMYLCASREIQGAREKLFFGSGTQLSVL.

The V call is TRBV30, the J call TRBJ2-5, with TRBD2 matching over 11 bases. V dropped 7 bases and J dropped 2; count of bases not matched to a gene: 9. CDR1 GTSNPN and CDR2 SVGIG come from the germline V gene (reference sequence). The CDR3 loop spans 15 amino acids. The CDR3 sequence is CASHQGLAEQETQYF. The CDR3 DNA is TGTGCCTCCCACCAGGGACTAGCGGAACAAGAGACCCAGTACTTC.

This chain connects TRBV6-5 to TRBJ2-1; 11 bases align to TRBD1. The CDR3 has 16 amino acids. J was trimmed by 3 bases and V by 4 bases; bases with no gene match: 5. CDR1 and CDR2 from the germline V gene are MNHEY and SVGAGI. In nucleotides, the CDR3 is TGTGCCAGCAGTTCCTGGGACAGGGGGAACTACAATGAGCAGTTCTTC. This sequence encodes CASSSWDRGNYNEQFF.

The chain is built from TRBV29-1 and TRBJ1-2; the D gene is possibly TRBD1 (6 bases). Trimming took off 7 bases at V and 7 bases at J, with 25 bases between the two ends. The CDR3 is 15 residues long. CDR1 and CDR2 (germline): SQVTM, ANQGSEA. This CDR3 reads CSATEKGESVSGYTF. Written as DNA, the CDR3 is TGCAGCGCCACGGAAAAGGGGGAGAGTGTAAGTGGCTACACCTTC.

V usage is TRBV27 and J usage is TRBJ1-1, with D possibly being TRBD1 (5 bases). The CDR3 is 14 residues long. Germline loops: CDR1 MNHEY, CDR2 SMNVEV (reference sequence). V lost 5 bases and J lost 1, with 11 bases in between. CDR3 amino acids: CASSLLDRNTEAFF. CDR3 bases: TGTGCCAGCAGTCTCCTAGACAGGAACACTGAAGCTTTCTTT.

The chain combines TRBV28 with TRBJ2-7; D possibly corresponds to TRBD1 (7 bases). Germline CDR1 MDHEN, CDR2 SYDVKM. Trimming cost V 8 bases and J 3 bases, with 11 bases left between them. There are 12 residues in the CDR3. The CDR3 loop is CASRGTVYEQYF. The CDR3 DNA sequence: TGTGCCAGCCGCGGGACAGTCTACGAGCAGTACTTC. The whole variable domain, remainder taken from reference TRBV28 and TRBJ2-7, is DVKVTQSSRYLVKRTGEKVFLECVQDMDHENMFWYRQDPGLGLRLIYFSYDVKMKEKGDIPEGYSVSREKKERFSLILESASTNQTSMYLCASRGTVYEQYFGPGTRLTVT.

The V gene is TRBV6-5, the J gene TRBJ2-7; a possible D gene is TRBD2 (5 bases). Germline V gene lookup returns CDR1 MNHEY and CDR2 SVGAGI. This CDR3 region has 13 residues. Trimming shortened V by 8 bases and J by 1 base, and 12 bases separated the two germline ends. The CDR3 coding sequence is TGTGCCAGCGCCGTGAGGAGGTCCTACGAGCAGTACTTC. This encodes CASAVRRSYEQYF.

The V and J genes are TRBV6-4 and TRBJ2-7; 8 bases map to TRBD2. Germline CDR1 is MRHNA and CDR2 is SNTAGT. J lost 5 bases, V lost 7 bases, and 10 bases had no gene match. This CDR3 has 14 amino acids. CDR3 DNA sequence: TGTGCCAGCACCGACAATAGCGGGATGGACGAGCAGTACTTC. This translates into CASTDNSGMDEQYF.

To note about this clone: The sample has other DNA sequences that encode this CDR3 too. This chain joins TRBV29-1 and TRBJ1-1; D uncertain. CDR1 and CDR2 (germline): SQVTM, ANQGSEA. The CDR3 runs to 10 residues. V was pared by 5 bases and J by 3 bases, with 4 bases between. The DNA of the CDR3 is TGCAGCGTTCGGGACACTGAAGCTTTCTTT. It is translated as CSVRDTEAFF.

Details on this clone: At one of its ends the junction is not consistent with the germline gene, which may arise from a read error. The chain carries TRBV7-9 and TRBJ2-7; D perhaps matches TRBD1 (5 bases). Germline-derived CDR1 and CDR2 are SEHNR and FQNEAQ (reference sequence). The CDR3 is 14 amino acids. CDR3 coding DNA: TGTTCCAGCAGCTTAGATGGGGCTGCCCACGAGCAGTACTTC. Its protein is CSSSLDGAAHEQYF. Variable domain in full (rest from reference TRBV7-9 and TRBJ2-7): DTGVSQNPRHKITKRGQNVTFRCDPISEHNRLYWYRQTLGQGPEFLTYFQNEAQLEKSRLLSDRFSAERPKGSFSTLEIQRTEQGDSAMYLCSSSLDGAAHEQYFGPGTRLTVT.

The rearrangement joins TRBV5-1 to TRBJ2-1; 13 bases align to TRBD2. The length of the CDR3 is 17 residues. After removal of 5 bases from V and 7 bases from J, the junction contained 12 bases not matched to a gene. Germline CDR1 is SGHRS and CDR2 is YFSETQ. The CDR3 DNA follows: TGCGCCAGCAGTAAGGATGGGACTAGCGGGATGTGGAATGAGCAGTTCTTC. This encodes CASSKDGTSGMWNEQFF.

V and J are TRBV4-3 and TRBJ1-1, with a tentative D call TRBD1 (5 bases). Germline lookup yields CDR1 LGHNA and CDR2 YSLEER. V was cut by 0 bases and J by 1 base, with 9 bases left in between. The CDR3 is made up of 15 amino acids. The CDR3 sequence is CASSQDGAPNTEAFF. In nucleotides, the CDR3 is TGCGCCAGCAGCCAAGATGGGGCGCCGAACACTGAAGCTTTCTTT.

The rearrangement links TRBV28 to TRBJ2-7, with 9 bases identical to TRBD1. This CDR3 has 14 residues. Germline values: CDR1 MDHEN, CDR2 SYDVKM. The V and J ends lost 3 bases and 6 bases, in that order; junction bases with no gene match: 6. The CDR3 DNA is TGTGCCAGCAGTTTGACCGGGACAGGGATCGAGCAGTACTTC. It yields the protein CASSLTGTGIEQYF.

Here the CDR3 DNA reads TGTGCCAGCAGCTCGGAGGGCGATTACGAGCAGTACTTC. This encodes CASSSEGDYEQYF. The chain couples TRBV5-5 to TRBJ2-7; the D gene is possibly TRBD2 (6 bases). V was trimmed by 3 bases and J by 4 bases, leaving 11 bases between them. The germline V gene has CDR1 SGHKS and CDR2 YYEKEE (reference sequence). The CDR3 spans 13 residues.